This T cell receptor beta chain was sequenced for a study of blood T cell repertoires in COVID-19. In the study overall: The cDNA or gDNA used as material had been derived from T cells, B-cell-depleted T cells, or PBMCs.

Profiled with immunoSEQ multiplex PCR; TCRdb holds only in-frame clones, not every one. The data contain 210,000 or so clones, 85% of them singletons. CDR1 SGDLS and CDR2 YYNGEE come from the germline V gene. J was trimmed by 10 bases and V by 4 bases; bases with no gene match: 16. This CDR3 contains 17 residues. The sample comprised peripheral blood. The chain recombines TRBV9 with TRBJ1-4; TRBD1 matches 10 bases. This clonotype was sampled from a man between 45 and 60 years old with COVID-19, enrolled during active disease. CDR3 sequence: CASSPTPGTGDDGKLFF. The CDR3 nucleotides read TGTGCCAGCAGCCCCACGCCCGGGACAGGGGACGATGGAAAACTGTTTTTT.